Listed here are 9 T cell receptor beta chains from one sample, sequenced in a study of blood T cell repertoires in COVID-19. Data came from immunoSEQ multiplex PCR; TCRdb stores just in-frame clones and leaves some out. This sample carries roughly 100,000 clones, approximately 86% of them seen once, and the ten largest clones take around 20%. Sequencing input: peripheral blood. Receptors were obtained from a woman of 80 years or more with acute or convalescent COVID-19.

The gene calls are TRBV4-1 and TRBJ1-5; D remains unclear. Between the trimmed V and J ends, which lost 3 bases and 6 bases, there was a span of 9 bases. Germline CDR1 and CDR2: MGHRA and YSYEKL. The CDR3 is 13 amino acids. The CDR3 is CASSHSLGQPQHF. The CDR3 DNA reads TGCGCCAGCAGCCATTCCCTCGGTCAGCCCCAGCATTTT.

This chain links TRBV5-1 with TRBJ1-1, with TRBD1 identical over 8 bases. The junction had 7 bases not matched to a gene; V was cut back by 4 bases and J by 2 bases. CDR1 SGHRS and CDR2 YFSETQ come from the germline V gene. CDR3 size: 15 residues. The CDR3 nucleotides are TGCGCCAGCAGCAACGGACAGGGTTTAAACACTGAAGCTTTCTTT. It specifies CASSNGQGLNTEAFF.

The chain carries TRBV24-1 and TRBJ2-7; a possible D gene is TRBD1 (5 bases). V was trimmed by 5 bases and J by 4 bases, leaving 11 bases between them. This CDR3 region has 13 residues. CDR1 KGHDR and CDR2 SFDVKD come from the germline V gene. The CDR3 sequence: CATSGGLSYEQYF. CDR3 bases: TGTGCCACCAGTGGGGGCCTCAGTTACGAGCAGTACTTC.

The V call is TRBV4-1, the J call TRBJ2-7; D may be TRBD2 (6 bases). Deletions cut 2 bases from V and 7 bases from J, with 15 bases between. This CDR3 contains 14 residues. CDR1 is MGHRA and CDR2 is YSYEKL in the germline V gene. CDR3 sequence reads: CASSQLAAGREQYF. CDR3 nucleotide sequence: TGCGCCAGCAGCCAATTGGCGGCCGGGAGAGAGCAGTACTTC.

CDR3 sequence (DNA): TGTGCCAGCTCACCGTTGGGGGGACAGGGTTACGAGCAGTACTTC. Translated, it gives CASSPLGGQGYEQYF. The chain employs TRBV18 and TRBJ2-7, with 9 nucleotides matching TRBD1. From germline, CDR1 is KGHSH and CDR2 LQKENI. Unmatched junction bases numbered 7, after V lost 3 bases and J lost 4 bases. The CDR3 contains 15 residues.

The chain joins TRBV28 to TRBJ1-1; TRBD1 aligns across 8 bases. Germline lookup yields CDR1 MDHEN and CDR2 SYDVKM. The CDR3 extends over 14 amino acids. Trimming cost V 3 bases and J 4 bases; bases outside gene matches: 4. CDR3 region: CASSFLTGGTEAFF. CDR3 nucleotide sequence: TGTGCCAGCAGTTTCTTAACAGGGGGCACTGAAGCTTTCTTT.

J is TRBJ1-2 and V is TRBV27; no definite D call. The V and J ends lost 5 bases and 8 bases respectively, with 15 bases between them. The CDR3 contains 13 residues. Germline V gene data show CDR1 as MNHEY and CDR2 as SMNVEV (reference sequence). The CDR3 DNA reads TGTGCCAGCAGTACCGACCGGACTGGGGGCTACACCTTC. Translated: CASSTDRTGGYTF.

V usage is TRBV19 and J usage is TRBJ1-2, with a possible D match to TRBD1 (6 bases). From germline, CDR1 is LNHDA and CDR2 SQIVND (reference sequence). Trimming cost V 6 bases and J 4 bases, with 12 bases left between them. CDR3 size: 13 residues. CDR3 coding DNA: TGTGCCAGTAGCCACACAGGGAGCTATGGCTACACCTTC. Residues: CASSHTGSYGYTF.

The J gene is TRBJ2-7, the V gene TRBV11-2; D perhaps matches TRBD2 (5 bases). Trimming pared 5 bases from V and 7 bases from J, leaving 15 bases between. The CDR3 has 13 amino acids. From germline, CDR1 is SGHAT and CDR2 FQNNGV. CDR3 nucleotide sequence: TGTGCCAGCAGCCAACTACGGGAATCAGAGCAGTACTTC. Translating it yields CASSQLRESEQYF.